These T cell receptor beta chains were read from a single sample in a study of cytomegalovirus exposure and HLA in healthy donors. The assay was immunoSEQ multiplex PCR, and TCRdb's table has in-frame clones only and misses some. The table records over 150,000 clones, roughly nine tenths of them present only once. The specimen sequenced was PBMCs. These receptors all stem from a woman aged 25 to 39 in good health and CMV-seronegative. Both conserved end residues are part of each CDR3. D genes are given only for firm matches. Part of the rows lack a size; the others show once, few, many or a class for expanded clones.

CDR3	DNA	D	V	size	J
CASSLGGRSVYNEQFF	TGTGCCAGCAGTTTAGGGGGGCGGTCGGTTTACAATGAGCAGTTCTTC	-	TRBV27	-	TRBJ2-1
CASRADGHSNQPQHF	TGTGCCAGCAGAGCCGACGGACACTCCAATCAGCCCCAGCATTTT	-	TRBV2	-	TRBJ1-5
CASSLRLAESTDTQYF	TGCGCCAGCAGCTTGCGCCTAGCGGAAAGCACAGATACGCAGTATTTT	TRBD2	TRBV5-1	once	TRBJ2-3
CASSLGLGTEAFF	TGTGCCAGCAGCTTGGGTCTGGGTACTGAAGCTTTCTTT	-	TRBV5-6	-	TRBJ1-1
CASSYARNYGYTF	TGTGCCAGCAGTTACGCCAGAAACTATGGCTACACCTTC	-	TRBV6-5	few	TRBJ1-2
CASSPSDRVENEQYF	TGTGCCAGCAGCCCTTCGGACAGGGTGGAAAACGAGCAGTACTTC	TRBD1	TRBV7-9	-	TRBJ2-7
CASSAPFGQGAETQYF	TGTGCCAGCAGCGCCCCGTTCGGACAGGGGGCGGAGACCCAGTACTTC	TRBD1	TRBV9	-	TRBJ2-5
CASSPPNQGASEAFF	TGTGCCAGCTCACCACCAAACCAGGGGGCATCTGAAGCTTTCTTT	TRBD1	TRBV18	-	TRBJ1-1
CASSPSPLPGVIAEAFF	TGTGCCAGCAGCCCTAGCCCCCTCCCGGGAGTTATCGCTGAAGCTTTCTTT	-	TRBV7-6	-	TRBJ1-1
CASSLAGERSYNEQFF	TGTGCCAGCAGCCTAGCGGGAGAACGTTCCTACAATGAGCAGTTCTTC	TRBD2	TRBV11-3	-	TRBJ2-1
CASSLTGSGANVLTF	TGCGCCAGCAGCTTGACAGGATCTGGGGCCAACGTCCTGACTTTC	-	TRBV5-1	-	TRBJ2-6
CASSHSGRNQPQHF	TGTGCCAGCAGCCATTCTGGGAGGAATCAGCCCCAGCATTTT	-	TRBV14	-	TRBJ1-5
CASSSTNQRTTGDTQYF	TGTGCCAGCAGCTCTACGAACCAGCGGACTACCGGAGATACGCAGTATTTT	-	TRBV7-9	-	TRBJ2-3
CASSLTAGEGDEQFF	TGTGCCAGCAGCTTAACGGCGGGAGAAGGCGATGAGCAGTTCTTC	TRBD2	TRBV7-3	-	TRBJ2-1
CASSIRQGRTEAFF	TGTGCCAGCAGTATTAGACAGGGAAGGACTGAAGCTTTCTTT	TRBD1	TRBV28	few	TRBJ1-1
CASSSAPVGNQPQHF	TGTGCCAGCAGCTCGGCCCCGGTGGGCAATCAGCCCCAGCATTTT	-	TRBV5-5	-	TRBJ1-5
CAGTVNTEAFF	TGTGCTGGGACGGTGAACACTGAAGCTTTCTTT	-	TRBV21-1	many	TRBJ1-1
CASSTDRGNEKLFF	TGTGCCAGTAGTACGGACAGGGGTAATGAAAAACTGTTTTTT	TRBD1	TRBV19	-	TRBJ1-4
CATGWSRGNEKLFF	TGTGCGACAGGGTGGAGTCGGGGAAATGAAAAACTGTTTTTT	TRBD1	TRBV30	-	TRBJ1-4
CASSLMSNSPLHF	TGTGCCAGCAGCTTAATGTCTAATTCACCCCTCCACTTT	-	TRBV11-3	-	TRBJ1-6
CASSDSASVNQPQHF	TGTGCCAGCAGTGATTCAGCGTCAGTCAATCAGCCCCAGCATTTT	-	TRBV2	-	TRBJ1-5
CASSLSGSKDYNEQFF	TGCGCCAGCAGCTTAAGCGGATCCAAGGACTACAATGAGCAGTTCTTC	-	TRBV5-1	-	TRBJ2-1
CSVATGTATQSQHF	TGCAGCGTTGCAACCGGGACAGCGACTCAGTCCCAGCATTTT	TRBD1	TRBV29-1	once	TRBJ1-5